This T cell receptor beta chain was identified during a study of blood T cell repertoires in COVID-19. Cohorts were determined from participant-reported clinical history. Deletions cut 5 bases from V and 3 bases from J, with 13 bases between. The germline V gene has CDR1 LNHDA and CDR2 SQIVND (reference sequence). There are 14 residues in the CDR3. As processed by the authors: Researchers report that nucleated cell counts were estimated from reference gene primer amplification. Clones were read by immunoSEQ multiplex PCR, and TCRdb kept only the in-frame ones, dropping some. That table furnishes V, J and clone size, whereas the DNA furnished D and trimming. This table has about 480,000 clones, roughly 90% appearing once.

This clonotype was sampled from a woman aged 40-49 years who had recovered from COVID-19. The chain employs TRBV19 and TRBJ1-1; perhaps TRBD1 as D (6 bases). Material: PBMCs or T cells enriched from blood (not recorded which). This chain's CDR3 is CASSAQGMYTEAFF. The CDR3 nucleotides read TGTGCCAGTAGTGCACAGGGCATGTACACTGAAGCTTTCTTT.